The 18 T cell receptor beta chains reported below all come from one sample, sequenced in a study of vaccination and CD4 T cells after COVID-19 (dated by TCRdb to 2022 to 2024). These TCRs' antigens remain unknown. Read against the paper, the sample's treatment or condition label means: approximately 9-day PBMC culture with coronavirus spike peptide pools or control peptides (ViraFEST assay). Libraries were built with PCR. TCRdb shows the sequencer as Illumina iSeq 100. DNA from cultured CD4+ T cells underwent TCR sequencing with the Oncomine TCR Beta short-read assay at the Johns Hopkins FTIC core. The public reads were run again by TCRdb, first through fastp at Q25 and then through MiXCR, and only productive beta chains were kept. Rows with a matching CDR3 protein are joined into one entry that keeps the most common DNA and genes. Recorded for this sample are some 12,000 distinct CDR3 sequences; roughly 48% of them occurred a single time. Approximately 14% of the sample is in the top ten clones.

Source material: CD4+ T cells from blood, cultured in vitro. These receptors were collected from a human donor who had recovered from COVID-19.

This clonotype occurred a few times. The chain employs TRBV7-8 and TRBJ1-6; possible D gene TRBD1, 6 bases. CDR3 size: 14 residues. Germline V gene sequence: CDR1 SGHVS, CDR2 FQNEAQ. Trimming removed 5 bases at V and 10 bases at J, with 15 bases between. The CDR3 DNA reads as TGTGCCAGCAGCGCGGGACGGGGGCGGTCACCCCTCCACTTT. Its translation: CASSAGRGRSPLHF.

The genes are TRBV7-6 and TRBJ2-1, with 8 nucleotides matching TRBD1. This CDR3 region has 16 residues. Germline CDR1 reads SGHVS; CDR2 reads FNYEAQ. Trimming removed 4 bases from V and 1 base from J; junction bases left unmatched: 6. Here the CDR3 reads CASSSDGQGSYNEQFF. The CDR3 nucleotides are TGTGCCAGCAGCTCCGACGGACAGGGTTCCTACAATGAGCAGTTCTTC.

The chain recombines TRBV10-3 with TRBJ2-5; a weak D match, TRBD1 (6 bases). The germline V gene has CDR1 ENHRY and CDR2 SYGVKD. The CDR3 length is 14 residues. V shed 5 bases and J shed 5 bases, with 15 bases lying between them. The CDR3 spells CAISPSGTQETQYF. CDR3 DNA: TGTGCCATCAGTCCCTCCGGGACACAGGAGACCCAGTACTTC.

This chain joins TRBV5-1 and TRBJ2-3; the D is unclear. Trimming pared 2 bases from V and 3 bases from J, leaving 4 bases between. Germline CDR1 and CDR2: SGHRS and YFSETQ. The CDR3 sequence is 12 residues long. The CDR3 sequence: CASSLITDTQYF. The CDR3 DNA follows: TGCGCCAGCAGCTTAATTACAGATACGCAGTATTTT.

The CDR3 reads CANGGEAEAFF. CDR3 nucleotide sequence: TGTGCCAACGGTGGGGAAGCTGAAGCTTTCTTT. The chain links TRBV24-1 to TRBJ1-1; D not certain. CDR1 is KGHDR and CDR2 is SFDVKD in the germline V gene. The CDR3 is 11 residues long. The ends were cut back, 11 bases at V and 6 bases at J, with 12 bases in the middle.

The genes are TRBV27 and TRBJ2-7, with TRBD2 identical over 12 bases. The V segment lost 2 bases and the J segment 4 bases; nucleotides outside the gene matches: 3. CDR3 length: 15 residues. Germline assignment: CDR1 MNHEY and CDR2 SMNVEV (reference sequence). CDR3 DNA sequence: TGTGCCAGCAGTTTAATAACTAGCGGGAGGTACGAGCAGTACTTC. Translating it yields CASSLITSGRYEQYF.

There are a few counts of this clonotype. The chain's CDR3 is CASSLTRNTEAFF. DNA of the CDR3: TGTGCCAGCAGCTTAACCCGAAACACTGAAGCTTTCTTT. The chain links TRBV7-3 to TRBJ1-1, with D unclear. With 0 bases removed from V and 2 bases from J, the gap between germline ends came to 4 bases. The CDR3 has 13 amino acids. Germline lookup yields CDR1 SGHTA and CDR2 FQGTGA.

The genes are TRBV20-1 and TRBJ2-3; maybe TRBD1 (5 bases). Between the trimmed V and J ends, which lost 1 base and 0 bases, there was a span of 20 bases. CDR3 length: 18 residues. Germline CDR1 DFQATT, CDR2 SNEGSKA (reference sequence). Written as DNA, the CDR3 is TGCAGTGCTAGAGTCCTATCAGGGATACCCGCTAGCACAGATACGCAGTATTTT. Translation gives CSARVLSGIPASTDTQYF.

The chain combines TRBV12-3 or TRBV12-4 with TRBJ1-4, with 8 nucleotides matching TRBD1. V lost 3 bases and J lost 8; bases outside the gene matches: 8. The CDR3 length is 15 residues. This chain's CDR3 is CASSLDRAAREKLFF. CDR3 bases: TGTGCCAGCAGTTTGGACAGGGCGGCGCGGGAAAAACTGTTTTTT.

Only a few counts were recorded for this clonotype. The V and J genes are TRBV2 and TRBJ1-2; possible D gene TRBD1, 5 bases. This CDR3 region has 16 residues. In germline, CDR1 is SNHLY, CDR2 FYNNEI. V was trimmed by 2 bases and J by 4 bases, leaving 17 bases between them. This CDR3 reads CASSENAGRIIYGYTF. DNA of the CDR3: TGTGCCAGCAGTGAAAATGCGGGACGCATAATCTATGGCTACACCTTC.

This clonotype was counted only a few times. The J gene is TRBJ2-1, the V gene TRBV6-2 or TRBV6-3, with 7 bases lining up with TRBD2. Per the germline V gene, CDR1 is MNHEY and CDR2 is SVGEGT. CDR3 size: 15 residues. V lost 6 bases, J lost 8 bases, and 13 bases stayed unmatched. The CDR3 sequence is CASRAGLTSTHEQFF. DNA of the CDR3: TGTGCCAGCAGGGCGGGACTAACTAGCACCCATGAGCAGTTCTTC.

This sequence joins TRBV5-1 and TRBJ2-5, with 8 bases identical to TRBD1. Germline V gene lookup returns CDR1 SGHRS and CDR2 YFSETQ. V shed 4 bases, J shed 4 bases, and the junction held 6 bases outside the gene matches. The CDR3 consists of 14 residues. The CDR3 nucleotides read TGCGCCAGCAGCCGACAGGGGTCCCCAGAGACCCAGTACTTC. Translating gives CASSRQGSPETQYF.

This clonotype was seen a handful of times. One end of the junction is discordant with germline, which a read error may explain. The V gene is TRBV7-7, the J gene TRBJ2-3; 7 nucleotides align to TRBD1. Germline V CDR1 and CDR2: SSHAT, FNYEAQ (reference sequence). The CDR3 sequence is 15 residues long. The CDR3 here is CASSLGAGGQDTQYF. DNA for the CDR3: TGTGCTAGCAGCTTGGGGGCAGGGGGACAGGATACGCAGTATTTT.

This chain uses TRBV4-1 with TRBJ1-2, with 7 bases that match TRBD1. The CDR3 is 15 residues long. CDR1 is MGHRA and CDR2 is YSYEKL in the germline V gene. V gave up 4 bases and J gave up 0 bases; unmatched junction bases: 5. The CDR3 loop reads CASSPTGQPNYGYTF. CDR3 DNA: TGCGCCAGCAGCCCAACGGGACAGCCTAACTATGGCTACACCTTC.

The V and J genes are TRBV20-1 and TRBJ2-3; 12 bases fit TRBD2. This CDR3 region has 14 residues. Germline loops: CDR1 DFQATT, CDR2 SNEGSKA (reference sequence). CDR3 region: CSASDGLAGNTQYF. The CDR3, as DNA: TGCAGCGCAAGCGATGGACTAGCGGGAAATACGCAGTATTTT.

CDR3 protein: CASSEGLGGETQYF. The CDR3 coding sequence is TGTGCCAGCAGCGAGGGACTAGGGGGCGAGACCCAGTACTTC. V gene TRBV11-2 combines with J gene TRBJ2-5; D is possibly TRBD2 (8 bases). CDR1 is SGHAT and CDR2 is FQNNGV in the germline V gene. This CDR3 is 14 amino acids long. With 5 bases removed from V and 5 bases from J, the gap between germline ends came to 15 bases.

V usage is TRBV29-1 and J usage is TRBJ1-2; the D is unclear. V shed 5 bases and J shed 5 bases, with 15 bases lying between them. The CDR3 spans 13 residues. Germline V gene sequence: CDR1 SQVTM, CDR2 ANQGSEA. In DNA, the CDR3 is TGCAGCGTTTGGCCCTCGAGTGGGTATGGCTACACCTTC. This translates into CSVWPSSGYGYTF.

Only a few counts were recorded for this clonotype. The rearrangement links TRBV7-2 to TRBJ2-3, with 14 nucleotides matching TRBD2. The junction had 6 bases not matched to a gene; V was cut back by 4 bases and J by 6 bases. The length of the CDR3 is 16 residues. The germline V gene has CDR1 SGHTA and CDR2 FQGNSA. Here the CDR3 reads CASSSTSGRAGDTQYF. In DNA, the CDR3 is TGTGCCAGCAGCTCGACTAGCGGGAGGGCCGGGGATACGCAGTATTTT.